These 21 T cell receptor beta chains were all obtained from the same sample, sequenced in a study of T cells expressing NK-cell markers. TCRdb reprocessed the 5' RACE reads; each CDR3 protein has one entry and no DNA is given. The repertoire table contains about 540,000 distinct CDR3 sequences. The sequenced sample was blood T cells: a sorted CD56 or NKG2C T cell subset, CD4+ or CD8+ T cells, or bulk PBMC T cells (not recorded which). The receptors here all came from a man aged 18 to 35 in good health.

CDR3 in amino acids: CSARTSGAWGQTQYF. The chain joins TRBV29-1 to TRBJ2-5; TCRdb indicates TRBD2, and absent DNA this call remains unverified. CDR3 size: 15 residues. Germline V gene sequence: CDR1 SQVTM, CDR2 ANQGSEA.

V gene TRBV12-3 or TRBV12-4 combines with J gene TRBJ2-1; there is no DNA to check the TCRdb D call of TRBD2. CDR3 length equals 16 residues. CDR3 region: CASSYTGGSLLHEQFF.

This chain uses TRBV9 with TRBJ2-1; TCRdb's assignment of TRBD2 cannot be checked, as there is no DNA. CDR1 and CDR2 from the germline V gene are SGDLS and YYNGEE. The CDR3 spans 16 residues. The CDR3 sequence: CASSVGSGRAVGEQFF.

The chain employs TRBV12-3 or TRBV12-4 and TRBJ1-5. This CDR3 comprises 14 residues. CDR3 sequence reads: CASSSAGGNQPQHF.

This chain uses TRBV19 with TRBJ2-3; TCRdb designates TRBD2, a call that cannot be tested without DNA. Germline-derived CDR1 and CDR2 are LNHDA and SQIVND (reference sequence). The CDR3 extends over 13 amino acids. The CDR3 sequence: CASRFQEGTTQYF.

The rearrangement uses TRBV20-1 and TRBJ2-3; TCRdb lists TRBD1, though no DNA is available to test this call. The CDR3 consists of 14 residues. Germline CDR1 reads DFQATT; CDR2 reads SNEGSKA (reference sequence). The CDR3 loop is CSARVEGMGHTQYF.

The chain uses TRBV27 and TRBJ1-3; absent DNA, TCRdb's TRBD1 call cannot be checked. The CDR3 loop spans 17 amino acids. CDR1 and CDR2 from the germline V gene are MNHEY and SMNVEV (reference sequence). This chain's CDR3 is CASSFYAPSLSGNTIYF.

This rearrangement joins TRBV10-3 to TRBJ1-2. CDR1 ENHRY and CDR2 SYGVKD come from the germline V gene. This CDR3 is built from 13 residues. CDR3 protein: CAISAGPNYGYTF.

The chain recombines TRBV7-9 with TRBJ2-1. The CDR3 totals 11 residues. CDR1 and CDR2 from the germline V gene are SEHNR and FQNEAQ (reference sequence). CDR3 loop: CASRYWHEQFF. Complete variable domain (other parts from reference TRBV7-9 and TRBJ2-1): DTGVSQNPRHKITKRGQNVTFRCDPISEHNRLYWYRQTLGQGPEFLTYFQNEAQLEKSRLLSDRFSAERPKGSFSTLEIQRTEQGDSAMYLCASRYWHEQFFGPGTRLTVL.

V is TRBV3-1 and J is TRBJ2-5; absent DNA, TCRdb's TRBD1 call cannot be checked. The CDR3 covers 14 residues. Germline CDR1 LGHDT, CDR2 YNNKEL (reference sequence). CDR3 region: CASSQAGFRETQYF.

The chain is built from TRBV29-1 and TRBJ2-7; TCRdb indicates TRBD2, and absent DNA this call remains unverified. The CDR3 runs to 17 residues. Germline values: CDR1 SQVTM, CDR2 ANQGSEA. CDR3 sequence reads: CSVAGGSTGGSPYEQYF.

The V call is TRBV20-1, the J call TRBJ1-5; the D gene TCRdb calls, TRBD1, cannot be checked with no DNA. Per germline, CDR1 DFQATT and CDR2 SNEGSKA (reference sequence). The CDR3 is made up of 15 amino acids. The CDR3 is CSARRTGVKMQPQHF.

This chain connects TRBV20-1 to TRBJ1-5. Per the germline V gene, CDR1 is DFQATT and CDR2 is SNEGSKA (reference sequence). The length of the CDR3 is 13 residues. CDR3 sequence: CSANDEGNQPQHF.

This sequence joins TRBV7-2 and TRBJ2-3; without DNA, the TCRdb call of TRBD1 cannot be checked. The CDR3 covers 14 residues. CDR1 SGHTA and CDR2 FQGNSA come from the germline V gene. The CDR3 reads CASSTPGGFWGLYF.

This rearrangement joins TRBV6-2 or TRBV6-3 to TRBJ2-7; lacking DNA, the TRBD1 call made by TCRdb goes unchecked. This CDR3 region has 13 residues. Germline CDR1 MNHEY, CDR2 SVGEGT. The CDR3 reads CASARDSSYEQYF.

The chain employs TRBV6-5 and TRBJ1-4; the D call of TRBD1 rests on TCRdb alone, since no DNA is present to check it. The CDR3 loop spans 19 amino acids. Germline V gives CDR1 MNHEY, CDR2 SVGAGI. The CDR3 spells CASSYSRDRGRPVGEKLFF.

The CDR3: CASSRDRAIKGTQYF. The chain couples TRBV6-2 or TRBV6-3 to TRBJ2-5; TCRdb gives TRBD1 as the D gene, but with no DNA this cannot be confirmed. Per the germline V gene, CDR1 is MNHEY and CDR2 is SVGEGT. The CDR3 has 15 residues.

CDR3 region: CASARATNYGYTF. The chain has TRBV12-3 or TRBV12-4 and TRBJ1-2; TCRdb designates TRBD1, a call that cannot be tested without DNA. The CDR3 covers 13 residues.

This chain uses TRBV7-6 with TRBJ2-5; TCRdb outputs TRBD2, but without DNA this stays unchecked. Per the germline V gene, CDR1 is SGHVS and CDR2 is FNYEAQ. This CDR3 has 17 residues. The CDR3 loop is CASSLFGTSGAQETQYF.

V and J are TRBV18 and TRBJ2-3; TCRdb outputs TRBD1, but without DNA this stays unchecked. Germline V gene data show CDR1 as KGHSH and CDR2 as LQKENI. This CDR3 has 16 amino acids. The CDR3 region is CASSRDRSTSTDTQYF.

This chain connects TRBV6-5 to TRBJ2-1; TCRdb designates TRBD2, a call that cannot be tested without DNA. The CDR3 sequence is 15 residues long. Germline-derived CDR1 and CDR2 are MNHEY and SVGAGI. CDR3 amino acids: CASINPTSGRNEQFF.